This T cell receptor (beta chain) was captured in a study of T cell repertoires in cytomegalovirus infection (dated by TCRdb to about 2019). For context, the study as a whole: Donor HLA type was relevant to the analysis, because carriage of CMV infection together with the matching HLA type was indicated by public TCR beta signatures. The paper's findings and limits, for the study overall: Carriers of CMV infection plus the relevant HLA type were discriminated by the cumulative frequency of public TCR beta family members in the study cohort and in an independent roughly 400-donor cohort. The ex vivo response was dominated by HLA-C-restricted CMV-specific TCR beta clonotypes, and the single most frequent clonotype in two of eight donors was supplied by these HLA-C-restricted clonotypes.

This clonotype has just a few counts. Its antigen is still unknown. Per-base qualities were not stored, and no clone one base away is much larger. The sequencing machine was an Illumina HiSeq 1500. TCRdb applied fastp at Q25 and MiXCR to the public reads, then kept only in-frame beta chains. Each entry is one CDR3 protein sequence, shown with its most common DNA and genes. For this sample there are a few hundred thousand distinct CDR3 sequences; 9% to 9.5% appear just once. The top ten hold approximately 4.5% of the sample. Sequences MDHEN (CDR1) and SYDVKM (CDR2) are obtained from the germline V gene. The CDR3 covers 13 residues, taking in both the cysteine and the phenylalanine. Of the read, only the CDR3 DNA is kept; its 39 bases are in frame from base 1. After removal of 6 bases from V and 6 bases from J, the junction retains 5 bases not matched to a gene.

The chain is made from TRBV28 and TRBJ1-5; 7 bases in the junction line up with TRBD1. What was sequenced was PBMCs. This sequence was found in a human donor in good health (CMV status not recorded). Some clones in this sample may be carry-over from other donors' samples. The CDR3 region has the sequence CASRLTGSQPQHF. Here is the DNA: TGTGCCAGCAGGCTGACAGGGAGTCAGCCCCAGCATTTT.